The 31 T cell receptor beta chains presented below share a single source sample, sequenced in a study of blood T cell repertoires in COVID-19. Only in-frame clones appear in the TCRdb table, and some are missing; sequencing was by immunoSEQ multiplex PCR. The sample shows more than 95,000 clones, over 75% of them seen only once. Sequenced input: peripheral blood. These receptors were collected from a man aged 50 to 59 with acute or convalescent COVID-19.

This clone was detected a few times. This chain links TRBV3-1 (or the pseudogene TRBV3-2) with TRBJ1-5, with 9 bases fitting TRBD1. With V trimmed by 0 bases and J by 0 bases, 12 bases remained unmatched. Per germline, CDR1 LGHDT and CDR2 YNNKEL (reference sequence). There are 20 residues in the CDR3. The CDR3 DNA sequence: TGTGCCAGCAGCCAAGATAGGCCGGGACAGGGTCTTTTTAGCAATCAGCCCCAGCATTTT. Translated, it gives CASSQDRPGQGLFSNQPQHF.

The DNA of the CDR3 is TGCGCCAGCAGCTTCCTAGCGGGTGCAGATACGCAGTATTTT. Translating it yields CASSFLAGADTQYF. The chain uses TRBV5-1 and TRBJ2-3; 8 bases are a match to TRBD2. The CDR3 sequence is 14 residues long. With 2 bases clipped from V and 4 bases from J, the junction kept 3 bases outside the gene matches. Germline values: CDR1 SGHRS, CDR2 YFSETQ.

V gene TRBV28 combines with J gene TRBJ1-2, with TRBD1 matching 7 bases. With V trimmed by 8 bases and J by 3 bases, 6 bases remained unmatched. The length of the CDR3 is 13 residues. Germline loops: CDR1 MDHEN, CDR2 SYDVKM. In DNA form, the CDR3 reads TGTGCCAGCTCCCCAACAGGGGACTATGGCTACACCTTC. It encodes CASSPTGDYGYTF.

This clone was counted a few times. The chain employs TRBV2 and TRBJ1-6, with D tentatively TRBD1 (5 bases). This CDR3 contains 12 residues. The V end was cut by 5 bases, the J end by 8 bases, with 7 bases between. Germline V CDR1 and CDR2: SNHLY, FYNNEI. Here the CDR3 DNA reads TGTGCCAGCAGTACAGGAGATTCACCCCTCCACTTT. It specifies CASSTGDSPLHF.

V and J are TRBV28 and TRBJ1-5; unclear D gene. The CDR3 length is 16 residues. Germline CDR1 and CDR2: MDHEN and SYDVKM. The V end was cut by 1 base, the J end by 0 bases, with 10 bases between. CDR3 nucleotide sequence: TGTGCCAGCAGTTTATCCCTGGGAGGTAGCAATCAGCCCCAGCATTTT. This codes for CASSLSLGGSNQPQHF.

The chain employs TRBV5-6 and TRBJ2-3; weak D call: TRBD1 (5 bases). This CDR3 is 15 amino acids long. Trimming removed 0 bases from V and 1 base from J, with 9 bases in between. Germline V gene data show CDR1 as SGHDT and CDR2 as YYEEEE. CDR3 residues: CASSLGLGGTDTQYF. In DNA form, the CDR3 reads TGTGCCAGCAGCTTGGGTTTAGGGGGCACAGATACGCAGTATTTT.

V is TRBV19 and J is TRBJ2-7; perhaps TRBD1 as D (6 bases). CDR1 and CDR2 from the germline V gene are LNHDA and SQIVND (reference sequence). Trimming took off 3 bases at V and 2 bases at J, with 11 bases between the two ends. CDR3 length: 14 amino acids. CDR3 sequence reads: CASSISPGAYEQYF. The CDR3, as DNA: TGTGCCAGTAGTATTTCCCCAGGGGCCTACGAGCAGTACTTC. Combining the CDR3 with reference TRBV19 and TRBJ2-7 gives the whole variable domain DGGITQSPKYLFRKEGQNVTLSCEQNLNHDAMYWYRQDPGQGLRLIYYSQIVNDFQKGDIAEGYSVSREKKESFPLTVTSAQKNPTAFYLCASSISPGAYEQYFGPGTRLTVT.

This chain joins TRBV5-8 and TRBJ1-3, with a weak D call TRBD1 (5 bases). The CDR3 totals 14 residues. V shed 0 bases and J shed 2 bases, with 6 bases lying between them. Germline CDR1 reads SGHTS; CDR2 reads YDEGEE. The CDR3 protein is CASSLGGAGNTIYF. The CDR3 nucleotides read TGTGCCAGCAGCTTGGGGGGGGCTGGAAACACCATATATTTT. Full variable domain (remainder filled in from reference TRBV5-8 and TRBJ1-3): EAGVTQSPTHLIKTRGQQATLRCSPISGHTSVYWYQQALGLGLQFLLWYDEGEERNRGNFPPRFSGRQFPNYSSELNVNALELEDSALYLCASSLGGAGNTIYFGEGSWLTVV.

The chain joins TRBV4-1 to TRBJ2-1, with D maybe TRBD1 (5 bases). V lost 2 bases and J 5 bases, leaving 13 bases between the germline ends. Germline CDR1 and CDR2: MGHRA and YSYEKL. This CDR3 contains 15 residues. CDR3 coding DNA: TGCGCCAGCAGCCAACTAGGGGTAGTAGACAATGAGCAGTTCTTC. This gives the protein CASSQLGVVDNEQFF.

The rearrangement links TRBV7-6 to TRBJ2-1, with D perhaps matching TRBD1 (5 bases). V was trimmed by 4 bases and J by 0 bases, leaving 10 bases between them. This CDR3 has 15 amino acids. Germline CDR1 reads SGHVS; CDR2 reads FNYEAQ. CDR3: CASSSDSRSYNEQFF. The CDR3 bases are TGTGCCAGCAGCTCCGACAGCCGCTCCTACAATGAGCAGTTCTTC.

This chain uses TRBV4-1 with TRBJ2-7; no definite D call. V gave up 2 bases and J gave up 2 bases, with 13 bases separating them. The CDR3 totals 15 residues. CDR1 is MGHRA, CDR2 YSYEKL, per germline. The CDR3 reads CASSQSPAYPYEQYF. The CDR3 region has the DNA TGCGCCAGCAGCCAAAGCCCTGCTTATCCCTACGAGCAGTACTTC.

The V call is TRBV28, the J call TRBJ2-7; 7 bases fit TRBD2. There are 14 residues in the CDR3. The V gene's germline CDR1 is MDHEN and CDR2 SYDVKM. After removal of 6 bases from V and 4 bases from J, the junction contained 9 bases not matched to a gene. CDR3 region: CASSRGGGRYEQYF. For the CDR3, the DNA is TGTGCCAGCAGCCGCGGCGGGGGTCGGTACGAGCAGTACTTC.

The V and J genes are TRBV7-2 and TRBJ2-1; 7 positions agree with TRBD2. The CDR3 has 17 residues. Germline V gene lookup returns CDR1 SGHTA and CDR2 FQGNSA. V was clipped by 1 base and J by 0 bases; unmatched bases: 6. For the CDR3, the DNA is TGTGCCAGCAGCTTAGTATCCACGGGGGGCTCCTACAATGAGCAGTTCTTC. This translates into CASSLVSTGGSYNEQFF.

J is TRBJ2-7 and V is TRBV11-2; the D gene is possibly TRBD2 (5 bases). V was trimmed by 1 base and J by 3 bases, leaving 10 bases between them. CDR1 and CDR2 (germline): SGHAT, FQNNGV. The CDR3 covers 14 residues. In DNA, the CDR3 is TGTGCCAGCAGCTTAGCACTCAGCGGCTACGAGCAGTACTTC. Its translation is CASSLALSGYEQYF.

The CDR3 coding sequence is TGTGCCAGCAGTGACGTAGGGGGCGAAAATGAAAAACTGTTTTTT. This translates into CASSDVGGENEKLFF. The J gene is TRBJ1-4, the V gene TRBV6-1; 7 positions agree with TRBD1. Losses at the gene ends were 3 bases for V and 5 bases for J; bases not matched to a gene: 6. The CDR3 loop spans 15 amino acids. Germline CDR1 and CDR2: MNHNS and SASEGT.

Concerning this clone: Other nucleotide sequences from this sample produce the same CDR3. The chain couples TRBV19 to TRBJ1-5; 11 nucleotides line up with TRBD1. Trimming at V came to 5 bases and at J to 4 bases, leaving 1 base not matched to a gene. Germline CDR1 LNHDA, CDR2 SQIVND (reference sequence). The CDR3 covers 14 residues. The chain's CDR3 is CASSGTGGNQPQHF. CDR3 sequence (DNA): TGTGCCAGTAGTGGGACAGGGGGAAATCAGCCCCAGCATTTT.

V gene TRBV30 combines with J gene TRBJ2-5; no clear D. The CDR3 length is 12 residues. Trimming stripped 0 bases from V and 7 bases from J, with 9 bases between. CDR1 GTSNPN and CDR2 SVGIG come from the germline V gene (reference sequence). Here the CDR3 DNA reads TGTGCCTGGAGTGTAGGCAGGCGGACCCAGTACTTC. It specifies CAWSVGRRTQYF.

The chain has TRBV9 and TRBJ1-2; 8 bases line up with TRBD1. The CDR3 has 13 residues. In germline, CDR1 is SGDLS, CDR2 YYNGEE. The ends lost 4 bases at V and 6 bases at J; junction bases unmatched: 5. This chain's CDR3 is CASSSGQGDGYTF. The CDR3 nucleotides are TGTGCCAGCAGCTCAGGACAGGGTGATGGCTACACCTTC.

This rearrangement joins TRBV27 to TRBJ2-6, with 9 bases fitting TRBD1. The junction had 10 bases not matched to a gene; V was cut back by 5 bases and J by 2 bases. CDR3 length: 18 residues. Germline lookup yields CDR1 MNHEY and CDR2 SMNVEV (reference sequence). Here the CDR3 reads CASSPFDRGKAGANVLTF. CDR3 nucleotide sequence: TGTGCCAGCAGTCCATTCGACAGGGGGAAGGCTGGGGCCAACGTCCTGACTTTC. Full variable domain (remainder filled in from reference TRBV27 and TRBJ2-6): EAQVTQNPRYLITVTGKKLTVTCSQNMNHEYMSWYRQDPGLGLRQIYYSMNVEVTDKGDVPEGYKVSRKEKRNFPLILESPSPNQTSLYFCASSPFDRGKAGANVLTFGAGSRLTVL.

In its sample, this clone was seen once. J is TRBJ2-7 and V is TRBV27; D perhaps matches TRBD1 (6 bases). V was shortened by 8 bases and J by 4 bases, with 9 bases between the two germline ends. CDR3 length: 11 residues. Looked up from germline, CDR1 is MNHEY and CDR2 is SMNVEV (reference sequence). CDR3 DNA: TGTGCCAGCGGGACAAATTACGAGCAGTACTTC. This sequence encodes CASGTNYEQYF.

V usage is TRBV30 and J usage is TRBJ2-3, with TRBD2 matching 13 bases. Germline CDR1 GTSNPN, CDR2 SVGIG (reference sequence). The CDR3 length is 15 residues. V lost 5 bases to trimming and J lost 4 bases; unmatched junction nucleotides: 6. The CDR3: CAWVTSGGPADTQYF. The CDR3 nucleotides read TGTGCCTGGGTGACTAGCGGGGGGCCTGCAGATACGCAGTATTTT.

V usage is TRBV10-2 and J usage is TRBJ1-5, with unresolved D. This CDR3 spans 14 amino acids. V dropped 5 bases and J dropped 2 bases, with 10 bases sitting between them. Germline V lookup: CDR1 WSHSY, CDR2 SAAADI. The CDR3 region has the DNA TGCGCCAGCAGTACCGCGCGGGGCAATCAGCCCCAGCATTTT. Protein product: CASSTARGNQPQHF.

The CDR3 DNA follows: TGTGCCAGCAGTGAACGGCAGGGAGGTCTAGGAAAACTGTTTTTT. It encodes CASSERQGGLGKLFF. The chain combines TRBV6-1 with TRBJ1-4, with D maybe TRBD1 (5 bases). Germline CDR1 reads MNHNS; CDR2 reads SASEGT. Trimming shortened V by 2 bases and J by 10 bases, and 17 bases separated the two germline ends. The CDR3 is 15 residues long.

This chain links TRBV9 with TRBJ1-4; D is perhaps TRBD1 (5 bases). Germline V gene sequence: CDR1 SGDLS, CDR2 YYNGEE. Trimming removed 0 bases from V and 7 bases from J, with 13 bases in between. The length of the CDR3 is 15 residues. Written as DNA, the CDR3 is TGTGCCAGCAGCGTAGGTGCGGGGGGAGGTGAAAAACTGTTTTTT. Translation gives CASSVGAGGGEKLFF.

This chain connects TRBV5-5 to TRBJ2-7; 7 nucleotides agree with TRBD1. V lost 4 bases and J lost 8; bases outside the gene matches: 6. The length of the CDR3 is 12 residues. Germline CDR1 is SGHKS and CDR2 is YYEKEE (reference sequence). CDR3 amino acids: CASSPDRDQQYF. CDR3 coding DNA: TGTGCCAGCAGCCCCGACAGGGACCAGCAGTACTTC.

This clone was seen only a few times. This chain uses TRBV19 with TRBJ1-2; tentative D call: TRBD1 (6 bases). V was shortened by 3 bases and J by 4 bases, with 18 bases between the two germline ends. The CDR3 totals 16 residues. CDR1 is LNHDA, CDR2 SQIVND, per germline (reference sequence). CDR3 in DNA: TGTGCCAGTAGTATCTTCTCAGGGGCCGCTGGCTATGGCTACACCTTC. Amino acids: CASSIFSGAAGYGYTF.

The V and J genes are TRBV30 and TRBJ2-7, with 8 nucleotides matching TRBD1. CDR1 is GTSNPN and CDR2 is SVGIG in the germline V gene (reference sequence). Trimming removed 5 bases from V and 0 bases from J; junction bases left unmatched: 3. The CDR3 has 13 residues. CDR3 coding DNA: TGTGCCTGGTCCGGGACAGGCTCCTACGAGCAGTACTTC. Translated, it gives CAWSGTGSYEQYF.

V is TRBV5-6 and J is TRBJ1-3, with 7 positions matching TRBD1. V lost 5 bases to trimming and J lost 2 bases; unmatched junction nucleotides: 4. The germline V gene has CDR1 SGHDT and CDR2 YYEEEE. This CDR3 contains 14 residues. Here the CDR3 DNA reads TGTGCCAGCAGTCCAGGGACAGCTGGAAACACCATATATTTT. It yields the protein CASSPGTAGNTIYF.

This clone was counted a few times. The V gene is TRBV19, the J gene TRBJ1-1; TRBD1 might be the D (5 bases). Trimming took 5 bases from V and 5 from J, leaving 15 bases between them. Germline V lookup: CDR1 LNHDA, CDR2 SQIVND (reference sequence). CDR3 size: 14 residues. CDR3 sequence reads: CASSPDGGITEAFF. The CDR3 bases are TGTGCCAGTAGTCCCGACGGGGGGATAACTGAAGCTTTCTTT. Supplemented by reference TRBV19 and TRBJ1-1, the full variable domain reads DGGITQSPKYLFRKEGQNVTLSCEQNLNHDAMYWYRQDPGQGLRLIYYSQIVNDFQKGDIAEGYSVSREKKESFPLTVTSAQKNPTAFYLCASSPDGGITEAFFGQGTRLTVV.

This clone is a singleton in its sample. The chain has TRBV18 and TRBJ2-2, with a tentative D call TRBD2 (6 bases). This CDR3 is built from 14 residues. Trimming left V 2 bases short and J 9 bases short, with 13 bases between. Germline V gene lookup returns CDR1 KGHSH and CDR2 LQKENI. CDR3 bases: TGTGCCAGCTCACCATTGGAAGCGGGCCGGGAGCTGTTTTTT. Its protein product is CASSPLEAGRELFF.

The chain employs TRBV12-3 or TRBV12-4 and TRBJ1-2, with D tentatively TRBD1 (5 bases). This CDR3 region has 11 residues. V was shortened by 4 bases and J by 8 bases, with 8 bases between the two germline ends. CDR3 region: CASSWAGGYTF. CDR3 nucleotide sequence: TGTGCCAGCAGTTGGGCAGGGGGCTACACCTTC.